The present entry profiles one TCR beta chain with its context. The V and J ends lost 4 bases and 4 bases respectively, with 15 bases between them. Per the germline V gene, CDR1 is SGHKS and CDR2 is YYEKEE (reference sequence). The CDR3 is 15 residues long. The sample belongs to a study of PD-L1 blockade in urothelial cancer. Study summary: T cells were recovered from blood samples at a median of approximately 150,000.

Repertoires were generated with immunoSEQ multiplex PCR, while TCRdb's copy carries only in-frame clones and drops some. The sample contains about 88,000 clones, 90% to 95% of which appear only once. The starting material was PBMCs, obtained around atezolizumab (anti-PD-L1) treatment. The chain joins TRBV5-5 to TRBJ1-3; the D is unclear. The TCR sequence derives from a man in his 60s with urothelial cancer. The CDR3 nucleotides are TGTGCCAGCAGCCGAGGAAATTCAGAGGGAAACACCATATATTTT. It is translated as CASSRGNSEGNTIYF.